The 32 T cell receptor beta chains below come from one sample, sequenced in a study of blood T cell repertoires in COVID-19. Measured with immunoSEQ multiplex PCR; TCRdb has only the in-frame clones, and not every one. The data contain around 70,000 clones, more than 75% of them seen just once; the ten biggest clones take up approximately 10%. The sample consisted of peripheral blood. These receptors were taken from a woman in her late teens or twenties with acute or convalescent COVID-19.

J is TRBJ2-3 and V is TRBV12-5; 7 bases align to TRBD2. V shed 2 bases, J shed 0 bases, and the junction held 17 bases outside the gene matches. Germline CDR1 LGHNT, CDR2 FRNRAP. The CDR3 loop spans 20 amino acids. In DNA, the CDR3 is TGTGCTAGTGGTTTGCTAACTCCCCCGGGACTAACCTCTAGCACAGATACGCAGTATTTT. Its protein product is CASGLLTPPGLTSSTDTQYF.

This sequence joins TRBV6-5 and TRBJ1-5, with D unclear. There are 13 residues in the CDR3. V dropped 7 bases and J dropped 2 bases, with 9 bases sitting between them. Germline values: CDR1 MNHEY, CDR2 SVGAGI. CDR3 loop: CASISGGNQPQHF. The CDR3 bases are TGTGCCAGCATCTCCGGGGGCAATCAGCCCCAGCATTTT.

The rearrangement uses TRBV6-5 and TRBJ1-2; 8 bases align to TRBD1. With V trimmed by 0 bases and J by 3 bases, 6 bases remained unmatched. Per the germline V gene, CDR1 is MNHEY and CDR2 is SVGAGI. This CDR3 has 16 residues. In DNA form, the CDR3 reads TGTGCCAGCAGTTACTCCGGTCCACAGGGGGACTATGGCTACACCTTC. It encodes CASSYSGPQGDYGYTF.

The rearrangement uses TRBV5-1 and TRBJ2-3, with D possibly TRBD1 on 6 matching bases. Trimming stripped 3 bases from V and 5 bases from J, with 13 bases between. From germline, CDR1 is SGHRS and CDR2 YFSETQ. This CDR3 is built from 14 residues. The chain's CDR3 is CASSSGVGKDTQYF. The CDR3 DNA is TGCGCCAGCAGCTCAGGGGTGGGGAAAGATACGCAGTATTTT. The complete variable domain, with remaining parts taken from reference TRBV5-1 and TRBJ2-3, reads KAGVTQTPRYLIKTRGQQVTLSCSPISGHRSVSWYQQTPGQGLQFLFEYFSETQRNKGNFPGRFSGRQFSNSRSEMNVSTLELGDSALYLCASSSGVGKDTQYFGPGTRLTVL.

This chain joins TRBV18 and TRBJ1-1; no reliable D call. The CDR3 extends over 14 amino acids. The V gene's germline CDR1 is KGHSH and CDR2 LQKENI. V gave up 2 bases and J gave up 1 base, with 8 bases separating them. DNA of the CDR3: TGTGCCAGCTCACCAGACAACCCGAACACTGAAGCTTTCTTT. This encodes CASSPDNPNTEAFF.

This rearrangement joins TRBV7-2 to TRBJ2-7; possibly TRBD2 for D (6 bases). Between the trimmed V and J ends, which lost 1 base and 0 bases, there was a span of 10 bases. The CDR3 is made up of 15 amino acids. Germline V gene data show CDR1 as SGHTA and CDR2 as FQGNSA. CDR3 nucleotide sequence: TGTGCCAGCAGCTTAGGGCCTAGCGTCTCCTACGAGCAGTACTTC. Its protein is CASSLGPSVSYEQYF.

The CDR3 here is CASSQVGGVSSYEQYF. DNA of the CDR3: TGTGCCAGCAGCCAAGTGGGAGGGGTCAGCTCCTACGAGCAGTACTTC. The J gene is TRBJ2-7, the V gene TRBV4-2, with TRBD2 identical over 7 bases. This CDR3 is built from 16 residues. In germline, CDR1 is LGHNA, CDR2 YNFKEQ. Losses at the gene ends were 1 base for V and 0 bases for J; bases not matched to a gene: 6.

This clone appeared a few times. This chain connects TRBV19 to TRBJ2-2; 11 bases are a match to TRBD1. The trim removed 4 bases at V and 7 bases at J, leaving 8 bases unmatched. There are 16 residues in the CDR3. Germline V gives CDR1 LNHDA, CDR2 SQIVND (reference sequence). CDR3 DNA: TGTGCCAGTAGTAATATTCGGACAGGGGGCGGCGGGGAGCTGTTTTTT. It is translated as CASSNIRTGGGGELFF.

The rearrangement joins TRBV3-1 (or the pseudogene TRBV3-2) to TRBJ1-4; 7 nucleotides agree with TRBD1. The V gene's germline CDR1 is LGHDT and CDR2 YNNKEL (reference sequence). With V trimmed by 4 bases and J by 5 bases, 28 bases remained unmatched. CDR3 size: 22 residues. CDR3 in amino acids: CASSPHQPTGFNLKRMNEKLFF. The CDR3 bases are TGTGCCAGCAGCCCTCACCAACCGACAGGGTTTAATCTGAAACGGATGAATGAAAAACTGTTTTTT.

V usage is TRBV15 and J usage is TRBJ1-1, with a weak D call TRBD1 (5 bases). Germline CDR1 reads LNHNV; CDR2 reads YYDKDF (reference sequence). The V and J ends lost 5 bases and 7 bases respectively, with 26 bases between them. The CDR3 is 17 amino acids. The CDR3 is CATSVGIGVSGFREAFF. The CDR3 DNA reads TGTGCCACCAGCGTAGGGATTGGGGTGTCAGGGTTTCGTGAAGCTTTCTTT.

V gene TRBV2 combines with J gene TRBJ2-1; 13 bases are a match to TRBD2. Looked up from germline, CDR1 is SNHLY and CDR2 is FYNNEI. The CDR3 loop spans 15 amino acids. Losses at the gene ends were 5 bases for V and 6 bases for J; bases not matched to a gene: 4. The CDR3 DNA reads TGTGCCAGCAGTCGACTAGCGGGGGGTTCCAATGAGCAGTTCTTC. Protein product: CASSRLAGGSNEQFF.

This clone was seen once. This rearrangement joins TRBV2 to TRBJ1-1; 9 bases line up with TRBD1. Germline V CDR1 and CDR2: SNHLY, FYNNEI. CDR3 length: 14 residues. V lost 3 bases and J lost 11; bases outside the gene matches: 10. The CDR3 nucleotides read TGTGCCAGCAGTGACCCGGGACAGGGTTTTTTTGCTTTCTTT. It specifies CASSDPGQGFFAFF.

This chain uses TRBV6-1 with TRBJ2-1; 8 bases match TRBD2. The germline V gene encodes CDR1 MNHNS and CDR2 SASEGT. The CDR3 covers 17 residues. With V trimmed by 0 bases and J by 6 bases, 10 bases remained unmatched. The chain's CDR3 is CASSEAPGTGGGNEQFF. The DNA of the CDR3 is TGTGCCAGCAGTGAAGCGCCCGGGACCGGGGGGGGCAATGAGCAGTTCTTC.

The rearrangement uses TRBV5-8 and TRBJ2-5, with 10 bases aligning to TRBD1. The CDR3 spans 15 residues. Trimming took 4 bases from V and 5 from J; bases not matched to a gene: 8. Germline V gene lookup returns CDR1 SGHTS and CDR2 YDEGEE. The CDR3 region has the DNA TGTGCCAGCAGCCCCGGGACAGGGGCATCGGAGACCCAGTACTTC. Translation gives CASSPGTGASETQYF.

The V gene is TRBV18, the J gene TRBJ1-6; D is perhaps TRBD1 (6 bases). CDR1 is KGHSH and CDR2 is LQKENI in the germline V gene. V gave up 2 bases and J gave up 7 bases, with 12 bases separating them. The CDR3 loop spans 15 amino acids. CDR3 amino acids: CASSPSGQRNSPLHF. The CDR3 bases are TGTGCCAGCTCACCAAGCGGACAGAGGAATTCACCCCTCCACTTT.

The V call is TRBV4-1, the J call TRBJ1-5; D not resolved. Germline V gives CDR1 MGHRA, CDR2 YSYEKL. Trimming took 3 bases from V and 6 from J, leaving 15 bases between them. The CDR3 runs 15 residues. Here the CDR3 DNA reads TGCGCCAGCAGCCACGATAGGACTCCCGGTCAGCCCCAGCATTTT. Protein sequence: CASSHDRTPGQPQHF.

The sample holds one count of this clone. The chain has TRBV19 and TRBJ1-2; D may be TRBD1 (5 bases). Germline CDR1 reads LNHDA; CDR2 reads SQIVND (reference sequence). This CDR3 has 12 amino acids. V was pared by 7 bases and J by 3 bases, with 9 bases between. The CDR3 loop is CASTWGDYGYTF. CDR3 nucleotide sequence: TGTGCCAGTACCTGGGGGGACTATGGCTACACCTTC.

The chain links TRBV2 to TRBJ2-5; 7 nucleotides line up with TRBD2. Germline V gene data show CDR1 as SNHLY and CDR2 as FYNNEI. V was pared by 8 bases and J by 2 bases, with 8 bases of the junction left unmatched. The CDR3 runs 14 residues. CDR3 in amino acids: CASQTSRNQETQYF. In nucleotides, the CDR3 is TGTGCCAGCCAGACTAGCAGAAATCAAGAGACCCAGTACTTC.

V usage is TRBV13 and J usage is TRBJ2-2, with 8 nucleotides matching TRBD1. V lost 5 bases and J lost 6; bases outside the gene matches: 5. Germline loops: CDR1 PRHDT, CDR2 FYEKMQ (reference sequence). The CDR3 loop spans 14 amino acids. CDR3 in amino acids: CASSPTGGPGELFF. In DNA form, the CDR3 reads TGTGCCAGCAGCCCTACAGGGGGTCCCGGGGAGCTGTTTTTT.

The chain couples TRBV29-1 to TRBJ1-2; D is uncertain. The CDR3 covers 13 residues. Germline CDR1 reads SQVTM; CDR2 reads ANQGSEA. V lost 4 bases, J lost 5 bases, and 14 bases lay in between. In DNA form, the CDR3 reads TGCAGCGTTGTAGCGGAGAACTCATATGGCTACACCTTC. Its protein is CSVVAENSYGYTF.

The J gene is TRBJ1-2, the V gene TRBV19; 12 bases line up with TRBD1. V was pared by 3 bases and J by 4 bases, with 3 bases of the junction left unmatched. In germline, CDR1 is LNHDA, CDR2 SQIVND (reference sequence). CDR3 size: 15 residues. The DNA of the CDR3 is TGTGCCAGTAGTATGGGGACAGGGGGCTTCTATGGCTACACCTTC. As protein: CASSMGTGGFYGYTF.

This rearrangement joins TRBV10-3 to TRBJ1-1; 7 nucleotides align to TRBD1. V lost 3 bases and J lost 1; bases outside the gene matches: 5. This CDR3 has 15 amino acids. The germline gives CDR1 ENHRY, CDR2 SYGVKD. CDR3 sequence reads: CAISDPGTENTEAFF. In DNA, the CDR3 is TGTGCCATCAGTGATCCCGGGACAGAGAACACTGAAGCTTTCTTT.

The chain joins TRBV2 to TRBJ1-1; 7 nucleotides agree with TRBD1. J gave up 1 base and V 4 bases, and 3 bases lay outside the gene matches. The length of the CDR3 is 14 residues. Germline loops: CDR1 SNHLY, CDR2 FYNNEI. CDR3 amino acids: CASSAQGGNTEAFF. The DNA of the CDR3 is TGTGCCAGCAGTGCCCAGGGGGGGAACACTGAAGCTTTCTTT. The whole variable domain, remainder taken from reference TRBV2 and TRBJ1-1, is EPEVTQTPSHQVTQMGQEVILRCVPISNHLYFYWYRQILGQKVEFLVSFYNNEISEKSEIFDDQFSVERPDGSNFTLKIRSTKLEDSAMYFCASSAQGGNTEAFFGQGTRLTVV.

This chain connects TRBV4-2 to TRBJ2-1, with TRBD2 identical over 10 bases. This CDR3 contains 16 residues. Germline V gene data show CDR1 as LGHNA and CDR2 as YNFKEQ. V shed 1 base, J shed 5 bases, and the junction held 5 bases outside the gene matches. The CDR3 is CASSQVASGGNNEQFF. In DNA form, the CDR3 reads TGTGCCAGCAGCCAAGTGGCTAGCGGGGGTAACAATGAGCAGTTCTTC.

The chain joins TRBV2 to TRBJ1-2, with TRBD1 matching 8 bases. The CDR3 is made up of 14 amino acids. CDR1 and CDR2 (germline): SNHLY, FYNNEI. V lost 9 bases and J lost 8; bases outside the gene matches: 14. The CDR3 sequence is CASGTGEPSGGYTF. The CDR3 DNA is TGTGCCAGTGGGACAGGCGAACCCAGCGGGGGCTACACCTTC. Using reference TRBV2 and TRBJ1-2 for the parts outside the CDR3, the full variable domain is EPEVTQTPSHQVTQMGQEVILRCVPISNHLYFYWYRQILGQKVEFLVSFYNNEISEKSEIFDDQFSVERPDGSNFTLKIRSTKLEDSAMYFCASGTGEPSGGYTFGSGTRLTVV.

V is TRBV6-5 and J is TRBJ2-3; 8 bases map to TRBD2. Unmatched junction bases numbered 9, after V lost 7 bases and J lost 6 bases. CDR1 is MNHEY and CDR2 is SVGAGI in the germline V gene. This CDR3 is built from 14 residues. The CDR3, as DNA: TGTGCCAGCAAGTGGAGCGGGAGTACCGATACGCAGTATTTT. This translates into CASKWSGSTDTQYF.

The chain has TRBV13 and TRBJ1-1; D not certain. Germline V gene sequence: CDR1 PRHDT, CDR2 FYEKMQ (reference sequence). Trimming removed 5 bases from V and 4 bases from J, with 8 bases in between. The CDR3 runs 12 residues. The DNA of the CDR3 is TGTGCCAGCAGCGGTGAGAGCACTGAAGCTTTCTTT. Translated: CASSGESTEAFF.

The chain has TRBV10-3 and TRBJ1-5; D possibly corresponds to TRBD1 (6 bases). Trimming removed 6 bases from V and 4 bases from J, with 13 bases in between. The CDR3 consists of 14 residues. The V gene's germline CDR1 is ENHRY and CDR2 SYGVKD. The DNA of the CDR3 is TGTGCCATCAGAGGGGACAAGAAAAATCAGCCCCAGCATTTT. Translating gives CAIRGDKKNQPQHF.

This chain uses TRBV15 with TRBJ2-5; D unclear. V was trimmed by 1 base and J by 2 bases, leaving 5 bases between them. Germline V lookup: CDR1 LNHNV, CDR2 YYDKDF (reference sequence). This CDR3 comprises 13 residues. CDR3 in amino acids: CATSRGQQETQYF. In nucleotides, the CDR3 is TGTGCCACCAGCAGAGGGCAGCAAGAGACCCAGTACTTC.

This chain uses TRBV20-1 with TRBJ2-7, with TRBD1 matching 9 bases. Germline CDR1 is DFQATT and CDR2 is SNEGSKA (reference sequence). CDR3 length: 15 amino acids. V lost 3 bases, J lost 5 bases, and 11 bases stayed unmatched. CDR3 sequence reads: CSASKNRGLLDEQYF. DNA of the CDR3: TGCAGTGCTAGTAAAAACAGGGGGCTCCTTGACGAGCAGTACTTC.

The chain is built from TRBV25-1 and TRBJ1-5; D perhaps matches TRBD1 (6 bases). Deletions cut 5 bases from V and 2 bases from J, with 10 bases between. Germline CDR1 reads MGHDK; CDR2 reads SYGVNS. This CDR3 is built from 14 residues. The CDR3 coding sequence is TGTGCCAGCAGTACGGGGGGCGGCAATCAGCCCCAGCATTTT. Protein: CASSTGGGNQPQHF.

This chain joins TRBV30 and TRBJ2-1; TRBD1 aligns across 7 bases. This CDR3 comprises 11 residues. Looked up from germline, CDR1 is GTSNPN and CDR2 is SVGIG (reference sequence). V lost 3 bases to trimming and J lost 10 bases; unmatched junction nucleotides: 3. CDR3 sequence: CAWRTGKEQFF. CDR3 in DNA: TGTGCCTGGAGGACAGGGAAGGAGCAGTTCTTC. The entire variable domain, with the rest obtained from reference TRBV30 and TRBJ2-1, is as follows: SQTIHQWPATLVQPVGSPLSLECTVEGTSNPNLYWYRQAAGRGLQLLFYSVGIGQISSEVPQNLSASRPQDRQFILSSKKLLLSDSGFYLCAWRTGKEQFFGPGTRLTVL.